These 29 T cell receptor beta chains were all obtained from the same sample, sequenced in a study of blood T cell repertoires in COVID-19. Profiled with immunoSEQ multiplex PCR; TCRdb holds only in-frame clones, not every one. The repertoire consists of 150,000 to 200,000 clones, with nearly 90% occurring once and the leading ten covering roughly 2%. Sequenced sample: peripheral blood. The receptors derive from a man between 18 and 35 years old who had recovered from COVID-19.

V gene TRBV7-2 combines with J gene TRBJ1-2, with unresolved D. Germline assignment: CDR1 SGHTA and CDR2 FQGNSA. This CDR3 contains 14 residues. With 2 bases removed from V and 5 bases from J, the gap between germline ends came to 12 bases. For the CDR3, the DNA is TGTGCCAGCAGCTTAAACTCCCGGTCTTATGGCTACACCTTC. Encoded protein: CASSLNSRSYGYTF.

The chain combines TRBV19 with TRBJ1-4; 7 nucleotides agree with TRBD1. The germline gives CDR1 LNHDA, CDR2 SQIVND (reference sequence). This CDR3 has 15 residues. With 6 bases clipped from V and 0 bases from J, the junction kept 4 bases outside the gene matches. CDR3 in amino acids: CASSGTAATNEKLFF. As DNA, the CDR3 is TGTGCCAGTAGCGGGACAGCTGCAACTAATGAAAAACTGTTTTTT.

V is TRBV28 and J is TRBJ1-2, with D perhaps matching TRBD1 (5 bases). Trimming stripped 4 bases from V and 7 bases from J, with 7 bases between. CDR1 is MDHEN, CDR2 SYDVKM, per germline. CDR3 size: 11 residues. The CDR3 region is CASSSGFGYTF. CDR3 coding DNA: TGTGCCAGCAGTTCAGGGTTTGGCTACACCTTC.

The gene calls are TRBV7-9 and TRBJ2-5; TRBD1 agrees at 8 bases. Germline CDR1 is SEHNR and CDR2 is FQNEAQ (reference sequence). J was trimmed by 1 base and V by 4 bases; bases with no gene match: 8. The CDR3 is made up of 16 amino acids. CDR3 sequence (DNA): TGTGCCAGCAGCTACACCGGGACAGGCCCCCAAGAGACCCAGTACTTC. Residues: CASSYTGTGPQETQYF. The full variable domain, in which reference TRBV7-9 and TRBJ2-5 provide the parts outside the CDR3, is DTGVSQNPRHKITKRGQNVTFRCDPISEHNRLYWYRQTLGQGPEFLTYFQNEAQLEKSRLLSDRFSAERPKGSFSTLEIQRTEQGDSAMYLCASSYTGTGPQETQYFGPGTRLLVL.

The chain uses TRBV7-9 and TRBJ2-5; D perhaps matches TRBD1 (6 bases). The ends were cut back, 5 bases at V and 3 bases at J, with 13 bases in the middle. The CDR3 is 14 amino acids. In germline, CDR1 is SEHNR, CDR2 FQNEAQ (reference sequence). DNA for the CDR3: TGTGCCAGCAGCCGCAGGGGTTGGGAAGAGACCCAGTACTTC. Translated, it gives CASSRRGWEETQYF.

The chain carries TRBV15 and TRBJ1-3; D may be TRBD1 (5 bases). V was shortened by 4 bases and J by 0 bases, with 25 bases between the two germline ends. The CDR3 sequence is 20 residues long. In germline, CDR1 is LNHNV, CDR2 YYDKDF (reference sequence). DNA for the CDR3: TGTGCCACCAGCATGCCGAGTTACAACAGGTGGGACTCCTCTGGAAACACCATATATTTT. It specifies CATSMPSYNRWDSSGNTIYF.

The chain couples TRBV13 to TRBJ1-5, with no clear D. The germline V gene encodes CDR1 PRHDT and CDR2 FYEKMQ (reference sequence). The CDR3 has 15 amino acids. V lost 5 bases, J lost 3 bases, and 14 bases lay in between. CDR3 DNA: TGTGCCAGCAGCGAACGGGAGAAACCCAATCAGCCCCAGCATTTT. Amino acids: CASSEREKPNQPQHF.

The chain employs TRBV7-8 and TRBJ1-3, with TRBD1 as a possible D gene (5 bases). The CDR3 contains 15 residues. Trimming took 6 bases from V and 1 from J, leaving 13 bases between them. Germline V CDR1 and CDR2: SGHVS, FQNEAQ. This CDR3 is CASRQGSGSGNTIYF. DNA for the CDR3: TGTGCCAGCAGACAAGGTTCAGGGTCTGGAAACACCATATATTTT. Drawing the rest from reference TRBV7-8 and TRBJ1-3, the complete variable domain is GAGVSQSPRYKVAKRGQDVALRCDPISGHVSLFWYQQALGQGPEFLTYFQNEAQLDKSGLPSDRFFAERPEGSVSTLKIQRTQQEDSAVYLCASRQGSGSGNTIYFGEGSWLTVV.

This CDR3 is CASSLVAGASYEQYF. The CDR3 DNA follows: TGTGCCAGCAGTTTGGTAGCGGGAGCCTCCTACGAGCAGTACTTC. The chain recombines TRBV28 with TRBJ2-7; 9 bases align to TRBD2. Germline values: CDR1 MDHEN, CDR2 SYDVKM. The V segment lost 3 bases and the J segment 0 bases; nucleotides outside the gene matches: 3. This CDR3 is 15 amino acids long.

This clone was counted once. The chain is built from TRBV21-1 and TRBJ2-5; the D call of TRBD1 is as the table states it, not checked on the DNA. TRBV21-1 corresponds to a pseudogene. This CDR3 contains 14 residues. CDR3 region: CASSPEGRGETQYF. CDR3 nucleotide sequence: TGTGCCAGCAGCCCCGAAGGCAGGGGAGAGACCCAGTACTTC.

This chain connects TRBV7-3 to TRBJ2-5; D is unclear. V dropped 0 bases and J dropped 1 base, with 3 bases sitting between them. The CDR3 extends over 13 amino acids. Per germline, CDR1 SGHTA and CDR2 FQGTGA. The CDR3 nucleotides read TGTGCCAGCAGCTTAACGGCCCAAGAGACCCAGTACTTC. Translation gives CASSLTAQETQYF.

This clone was found a few times. This chain links TRBV14 with TRBJ2-1; the match to TRBD1 covers 9 bases. J lost 6 bases, V lost 3 bases, and 3 bases had no gene match. CDR1 is SGHDN and CDR2 is FVKESK in the germline V gene. CDR3 length: 14 residues. CDR3 DNA: TGTGCCAGCAGCCAGAACAGGGGGCTCAATGAGCAGTTCTTC. This codes for CASSQNRGLNEQFF.

V is TRBV15 and J is TRBJ1-5; no clear D. V was trimmed by 5 bases and J by 9 bases, leaving 14 bases between them. Germline CDR1 reads LNHNV; CDR2 reads YYDKDF (reference sequence). CDR3 length equals 13 residues. CDR3 bases: TGTGCCACCAGCCCCGGGGTGTCCTGGCCCCAGCATTTT. Translation gives CATSPGVSWPQHF.

The chain couples TRBV9 to TRBJ1-2, with D maybe TRBD1 (5 bases). This CDR3 is 12 amino acids long. Looked up from germline, CDR1 is SGDLS and CDR2 is YYNGEE. V lost 2 bases, J lost 8 bases, and 10 bases lay in between. CDR3 amino acids: CASSVGDLGYTF. The CDR3 DNA is TGTGCCAGCAGCGTTGGGGACTTGGGCTACACCTTC.

The chain employs TRBV4-3 and TRBJ2-5, with 11 bases matching TRBD1. The germline V gene has CDR1 LGHNA and CDR2 YSLEER. CDR3 length: 16 residues. Trimming removed 3 bases from V and 5 bases from J; junction bases left unmatched: 8. CDR3 bases: TGCGCCAGCAGCCACACCTCCGGGACAGGGGGTGAGACCCAGTACTTC. Its translation is CASSHTSGTGGETQYF.

The chain joins TRBV7-9 to TRBJ2-7; 11 nucleotides agree with TRBD1. Germline V lookup: CDR1 SEHNR, CDR2 FQNEAQ (reference sequence). This CDR3 has 15 residues. V lost 5 bases, J lost 7 bases, and 10 bases stayed unmatched. The chain's CDR3 is CASSLGQGAQGEQYF. CDR3 DNA: TGTGCCAGCAGCCTCGGACAGGGGGCGCAGGGGGAGCAGTACTTC.

This clone appeared a single time. The genes are TRBV7-2 and TRBJ1-3; TRBD1 aligns across 7 bases. After removal of 1 base from V and 2 bases from J, the junction contained 2 bases not matched to a gene. In germline, CDR1 is SGHTA, CDR2 FQGNSA. This CDR3 is built from 15 residues. CDR3 sequence reads: CASSLGDSTGNTIYF. CDR3 bases: TGTGCCAGCAGCTTAGGGGACAGTACTGGAAACACCATATATTTT. Complete variable domain (other parts from reference TRBV7-2 and TRBJ1-3): GAGVSQSPSNKVTEKGKDVELRCDPISGHTALYWYRQSLGQGLEFLIYFQGNSAPDKSGLPSDRFSAERTGGSVSTLTIQRTQQEDSAVYLCASSLGDSTGNTIYFGEGSWLTVV.

V gene TRBV19 combines with J gene TRBJ2-1; possible D gene TRBD2, 5 bases. From germline, CDR1 is LNHDA and CDR2 SQIVND (reference sequence). The CDR3 sequence is 14 residues long. Trimming took off 5 bases at V and 2 bases at J, with 10 bases between the two ends. CDR3 sequence (DNA): TGTGCCAGTAGTCACGGCGGGCCCTACAATGAGCAGTTCTTC. Its translation is CASSHGGPYNEQFF.

The chain recombines TRBV6-5 with TRBJ2-7; D not certain. The length of the CDR3 is 14 residues. In germline, CDR1 is MNHEY, CDR2 SVGAGI. Trimming shortened V by 6 bases and J by 0 bases, and 12 bases separated the two germline ends. The CDR3 DNA reads TGTGCCAGCAGCTTTACAGCAATCTCCTACGAGCAGTACTTC. It encodes CASSFTAISYEQYF.

The chain employs TRBV20-1 and TRBJ2-1; 14 bases agree with TRBD2. The J segment lost 8 bases and the V segment lost 3 bases, leaving 6 bases of the junction unmatched. CDR1 is DFQATT, CDR2 SNEGSKA, per germline (reference sequence). The CDR3 extends over 15 amino acids. The CDR3 is CSASGGTSGSDEQFF. CDR3 sequence (DNA): TGCAGTGCTAGTGGGGGGACTAGCGGGAGTGATGAGCAGTTCTTC.

This clone was seen a few times. V and J are TRBV2 and TRBJ1-6; D gene unclear. Germline loops: CDR1 SNHLY, CDR2 FYNNEI. Deletions cut 6 bases from V and 6 bases from J, with 12 bases between. CDR3 size: 14 residues. The CDR3 DNA follows: TGTGCCAGCAGGGCAGGTTTTTTTAATTCACCCCTCCACTTT. Amino acids: CASRAGFFNSPLHF. The full variable domain, completed using reference TRBV2 and TRBJ1-6, is EPEVTQTPSHQVTQMGQEVILRCVPISNHLYFYWYRQILGQKVEFLVSFYNNEISEKSEIFDDQFSVERPDGSNFTLKIRSTKLEDSAMYFCASRAGFFNSPLHFGNGTRLTVT.

The chain recombines TRBV7-6 with TRBJ2-2; 8 bases match TRBD2. Germline V gene lookup returns CDR1 SGHVS and CDR2 FNYEAQ. The CDR3 has 16 amino acids. V was pared by 2 bases and J by 0 bases, with 2 bases of the junction left unmatched. The CDR3, as DNA: TGTGCCAGCAGCTTAAGCGGGGGATCGAACACCGGGGAGCTGTTTTTT. Translation gives CASSLSGGSNTGELFF.

The rearrangement links TRBV29-1 to TRBJ2-7; 13 positions match TRBD2. Per the germline V gene, CDR1 is SQVTM and CDR2 is ANQGSEA. V shed 4 bases, J shed 3 bases, and the junction held 6 bases outside the gene matches. The CDR3 covers 15 residues. As DNA, the CDR3 is TGCAGCGTTGGGACTAGCGGGAGAGTCGACTACGAGCAGTACTTC. This gives the protein CSVGTSGRVDYEQYF.

The V gene is TRBV30, the J gene TRBJ1-1, with a tentative D call TRBD1 (6 bases). In germline, CDR1 is GTSNPN, CDR2 SVGIG (reference sequence). Trimming cost V 4 bases and J 4 bases, with 13 bases left between them. The CDR3 totals 13 residues. In DNA, the CDR3 is TGTGCCTGGAACCCACAGGGTTCCACTGAAGCTTTCTTT. Protein: CAWNPQGSTEAFF.

The CDR3 DNA is TGTGCCAGCACCTCGGGCGGGGCGGGATTCCCTGAGCAGTTCTTC. This sequence encodes CASTSGGAGFPEQFF. The chain couples TRBV2 to TRBJ2-1; the D gene is possibly TRBD2 (6 bases). Germline V gene data show CDR1 as SNHLY and CDR2 as FYNNEI. V dropped 7 bases and J dropped 9 bases, with 22 bases sitting between them. This CDR3 is 15 amino acids long. The whole variable domain, remainder taken from reference TRBV2 and TRBJ2-1, is EPEVTQTPSHQVTQMGQEVILRCVPISNHLYFYWYRQILGQKVEFLVSFYNNEISEKSEIFDDQFSVERPDGSNFTLKIRSTKLEDSAMYFCASTSGGAGFPEQFFGPGTRLTVL.

The rearrangement links TRBV5-4 to TRBJ2-2, with 12 positions matching TRBD2. V trimming: 1 base; J trimming: 4 bases; junction bases outside the gene matches: 2. Germline V gene lookup returns CDR1 SGHNT and CDR2 YYREEE (reference sequence). This CDR3 comprises 16 residues. DNA of the CDR3: TGTGCCAGCAGCTTGCCGGGACTAGCGGGCACCGGGGAGCTGTTTTTT. Protein sequence: CASSLPGLAGTGELFF.

This clone was picked up one time. The chain has TRBV5-1 and TRBJ1-2; TRBD1 aligns across 9 bases. Germline V gene sequence: CDR1 SGHRS, CDR2 YFSETQ. The V segment lost 4 bases and the J segment 8 bases; nucleotides outside the gene matches: 6. This CDR3 comprises 13 residues. The CDR3 reads CASSGGTGTGYTF. CDR3 nucleotides: TGCGCCAGCAGCGGCGGGACAGGGACGGGCTACACCTTC.

This rearrangement joins TRBV4-2 to TRBJ2-1; D possibly corresponds to TRBD2 (5 bases). Germline CDR1 and CDR2: LGHNA and YNFKEQ. This CDR3 region has 17 residues. V was pared by 1 base and J by 1 base, with 14 bases between. Written as DNA, the CDR3 is TGTGCCAGCAGCCAAGCCCCTCGGACTGGATCCTACAATGAGCAGTTCTTC. It specifies CASSQAPRTGSYNEQFF.

The rearrangement uses TRBV6-5 and TRBJ2-2; D might be TRBD1 (6 bases). CDR1 and CDR2 (germline): MNHEY, SVGAGI. The ends were cut back, 4 bases at V and 1 base at J, with 7 bases in the middle. The CDR3 extends over 14 amino acids. CDR3 coding DNA: TGTGCCAGCAGTTGGGGACAGAACACCGGGGAGCTGTTTTTT. It encodes CASSWGQNTGELFF.